These T cell receptor beta chains were read from a single sample in a study of T cells after yellow fever vaccination. Using its own MiXCR run on the 5' RACE reads, TCRdb lists one record per CDR3 protein. This table holds about 340,000 distinct CDR3 sequences, roughly 9.4% found once. Source: PBMCs, taken on the day of the first yellow fever vaccination. The receptors here all came from a man younger than 30 who received the YFV17D yellow fever vaccine. CDR3s include the opening cysteine and the closing phenylalanine or tryptophan. D genes are given only for firm matches. The size field is filled for only some rows; it gives once, few, many or a size class.

d_call	v_call	clone_size	cdr3_aa
-	TRBV29-1	few	CSVIGETQYF
TRBD1	TRBV30	few	CAWSVQGVDGYTF
TRBD2	TRBV7-3	few	CASSLGPGRGGQDEQFF
TRBD1	TRBV3-1	-	CASSHRTGEPFGEQYF
TRBD2	TRBV12-3/TRBV12-4	-	CASSFVAGGPVDTQYF
-	TRBV2	few	CASSVWPQTNEKLFF
-	TRBV12-3/TRBV12-4	many	CASSFGGAPSYEQYF
TRBD1	TRBV7-9	-	CATQGANNYGYTF
TRBD1	TRBV7-2	few	CASTTGQGTQPQHF
-	TRBV5-1	few	CASSESRITEETQYF
-	TRBV4-2	many	CASSQGTYNEQFF
TRBD2	TRBV5-1	few	CASSAWPGGARSTDTQYF
-	TRBV6-5	many	CASRSETTNEKLFF
TRBD2	TRBV5-3	-	CARSPGLAGRYTGELFF
TRBD1	TRBV20-1	-	CSALTGAGEKLFF
-	TRBV7-9	-	CASSLAWITNYGYTF
TRBD1	TRBV6-5	-	CASSYGTGSEQFF
-	TRBV7-2	many	CASSLGNRETQYF
-	TRBV11-3	-	CASSSEMGHTQYF
-	TRBV29-1	few	CSVEERPQDGYTF
TRBD1	TRBV6-1	-	CASSQTGGGYGYTF
-	TRBV5-1	few	CASSLADNTEAFF
-	TRBV20-1	many	CSAKTEYNEQFF
TRBD1	TRBV4-2	few	CASSPTGQGTGELFF
-	TRBV7-2	few	CASRSWGSGDTQYF
-	TRBV12-3/TRBV12-4	few	CASSLRGWGYEQYF
-	TRBV7-6	many	CASSFGGAGRTDTQYF
-	TRBV12-3/TRBV12-4	-	CASSWGPTGGYTF
TRBD2	TRBV10-3	few	CAINTGTSGSYNEQFF